Described below is a single TCR beta chain sequence and its context. Its antigen remains unidentified. Base qualities are not at hand, and no much larger clone is one base apart. These data belong to a study of cytomegalovirus exposure and HLA in healthy donors (dated by TCRdb to about 2017). Regarding the research as a whole: An earlier analysis of roughly 500 of the donors reported 250 to 300 Gb of sequence data and 117 million unique TCR beta sequences obtained from about 180 million T cells. The genetic ancestry cluster associated with self-reported Caucasian donors included roughly four fifths of the roughly 400 genotyped donors. High-throughput TCR immunosequencing, statistical association of individual TCRs with disease status, and machine learning were combined to predict cytomegalovirus infection status. The study aimed to test whether cataloging public T cell receptors could reveal signatures of past pathogen exposure. In a later analysis, previously published TCR beta repertoires from roughly 710 donors were re-analyzed and high-resolution HLA genotyping was added so that TCR occurrence patterns could be studied. Across under 500 genotyped donors of the cohort, an average of roughly 250,000 unique TCR beta nucleotide sequences per donor were sequenced, and roughly 17% of those sequences were non-productive. To decide whether each TCR beta V gene segment behaved as functional or pseudogenic, an earlier analysis of fewer than 750 of the donors relied on high-throughput TCR beta sequencing. Along with the approximately 700-subject first cohort, a separate validation cohort of over a hundred different subjects was used. Rather than drawing on any new phenotypic data, the later analysis identified candidate immune exposures from TCR beta sequences and the way those sequences occurred across donors. Every discovery cohort repertoire had been produced on one sequencing platform. Donor age, sex, ethnicity and CMV serostatus were compiled alongside the repertoire data. The number of typed donors differed by locus: roughly 620-640 for A, B, C, DRB1 and DQB1; roughly 510 for DQA1; about 600 for DPA1; and roughly 490 for DPB1. HLA typing included class I and class II loci at four-digit resolution. Genome-wide SNP genotypes for about 60% of the roughly 700 donors were used in a later genetic analysis, which treated that subset as a discovery cohort. An early release that covered about 600 HLA-typed donors contained approximately 300 gigabases of sequencing data and some 87 million unique TCR sequences. The study profiled the T cell repertoires of around 700 subjects by immunosequencing and related them to cytomegalovirus serostatus. Roughly five DR-DQ haplotypes were handled as single units for association and clustering because linkage in the cohort was strong.

The library was built by means of the immunoSEQ multiplex PCR assay. For the multiplex PCR, a mixture combining 60 forward primers for TCR Vbeta segments and 13 reverse primers for TCR Jbeta segments was used. The CDR3 region of rearranged TCR beta genes was amplified from genomic DNA with a multiplex PCR assay. The amplified TCR beta libraries were sequenced on the Illumina HiSeq System as 87-base-pair reads. As for how the authors treated the data: A later analysis tallied about 77 million unique TCR beta chains across the roughly 610 repertoires, and around 12 million of those chains were shared by two or more donors. Raw reads were error-corrected and collapsed into unique sequences with a nearest-neighbor algorithm that merged closely related sequences to remove PCR and sequencing errors. To assign V, D and J gene segments, CDR3 sequences were aligned to IMGT reference sequences. For a sequence to be retained, at least a six-nucleotide match to both a V gene segment and a J gene segment was required. A rearrangement counted as productive if the CDR3 had no stop codons and remained in frame with V and J, and every other rearrangement counted as non-productive. Following IMGT convention, CDR3 was defined as the stretch from the second conserved V-encoded cysteine up to the conserved J-encoded phenylalanine. The earlier analysis of 500 to 650 of the donors excluded any sequence lacking an unambiguous match to a single V gene segment. In an earlier analysis of 587 of the donors, V segments were called functional above 56.7% productive rearrangements and were called segregating when the between-donor standard deviation exceeded 5%. A statistical classification framework was developed to diagnose cytomegalovirus status using the catalog of TCR beta chain sequences. In a later analysis, V and J genes were assigned by comparing TCR nucleotide sequences against IMGT/GENE-DB human TR gene sequences. In a later analysis, CDR3 sequences and most-parsimonious VDJ recombination scenarios were assigned using the TCRdist pipeline. In a later analysis, each TCR beta chain was defined by its CDR3 amino acid sequence together with its V-gene family, and reads without a unique V-gene family were excluded. A later analysis removed 500 to 650 highly shared, low-generation-probability nucleotide sequences to deal with suspected cross-contamination and a sequencing artifact. A later analysis calculated a clonal expansion index for each public chain from normalized within-repertoire ranks of inferred template counts. A later analysis computed generation probabilities with a VDJ recombination model fitted to out-of-frame rearrangements, and checked the results against IGoR. In a later analysis, TCR-TCR, TCR-HLA and TCR-CMV co-occurrence was scored with hypergeometric tests, and a repertoire-size bias correction was applied to TCR pairs. In a later analysis, false discovery rates were estimated by permuting HLA or CMV assignments 20 times. In a later analysis, co-occurring TCRs were grouped using DBSCAN, with TCRdist sequence similarity added in when clustering inside HLA-allele-positive subsets. Repertoires with fewer than 30,000 or more than 120,000 public chains, plus five repertoires with anomalous nucleotide sharing, were excluded from co-occurrence clustering. TCRdb mirrors the immuneACCESS table, restricted to in-frame sequences. Some clones are absent from its copies; in checked studies, under half trace to an unresolved V gene, and the reason for the others is unknown. For V, J and clone size, that table is used; D and trimming come from the DNA. The sample table records about 180,000 clones; 70% to 80% of these occur just once. Of the sample, approximately 1.3% is held by the ten largest clones.

Points the paper makes about the study in general: Across donors, most TCR sequences were observed very rarely, whereas some public TCRs were present in many individuals. In a later analysis, several top co-occurrence clusters were reported to appear linked to parvovirus B19, influenza, CMV and Epstein-Barr virus. A further reported finding was that TCR beta sequences accurately predicted the HLA-A and HLA-B alleles for most subjects in the first cohort. A cluster of highly shared sequence variants was judged likely to represent a technical artifact of the sequencing pipeline. Broadly in line with IMGT annotations, most TCR beta V segments showed up in productive rearrangements about 90% or about 30% of the time in an earlier analysis of 587 of the donors. Because the 87-base-pair reads could not distinguish some IMGT-functional V segments, including TRBV6-2 and TRBV6-3, those segments were excluded. A total of 150 or so TCR beta chains were listed by the study as associated with cytomegalovirus. In a later analysis, most CMV-associated TCR beta chains were found to appear HLA-restricted, with HLA associations seemingly driven largely by CMV exposure. A few of the identified cytomegalovirus-associated TCR beta chains were confirmed in vitro to be specific for cytomegalovirus antigens. It was suggested by the authors that the approach could potentially be generalized to other disease states and immunological phenotypes. In a later analysis, 16,951 TCR beta sequences were associated with specific HLA alleles at a false discovery rate of 0.05. Linkage disequilibrium might explain the correlated functional status among segregating V segments, but an unknown experimental factor could not be excluded. Strong co-occurrence of HLA alleles, especially DR and DQ, made assigning TCR associations to individual alleles difficult. Sequencing depth was assumed to be roughly uniform across donors in the presence/absence analyses, though that assumption may not hold. Immune exposure information for the cohort was limited to CMV serostatus. Because some donors lacked HLA typing at each locus, the association tests relied only on the typed subset. According to a later analysis, TCR association rates differed among HLA loci, with DRB1 alleles showing the most associated TCRs and HLA-C alleles showing the fewest. V-gene and J-gene trimming of TCR beta chains was associated with a missense DCLRE1C variant in a later genetic analysis, and the association was replicated in an independent cohort. A later analysis found that HLA-associated TCR beta chains were more clonally expanded and had lower generation probabilities than equally common non-associated chains. According to a later genetic analysis, donors in an Asian-associated ancestry cluster had fewer N-insertions in productive TCRs than the approximately 670-donor mean. The cohort was sequenced for TCR beta chains only, and without alpha or paired-chain data the features that could be detected were limited. The classifier was reported to diagnose cytomegalovirus status with high specificity and sensitivity in both the original cohort and the validation cohort. Because counts were too low, 15 or so rarely observed V segments, including chromosome 9 orphons, were excluded from the earlier analysis of a few hundred of the donors.

The cohort consisted of hundreds of healthy bone marrow donors. At the time of sampling, every cohort member was nominally healthy, though immune exposures that went unrecorded were likely present. The donor tested CMV seronegative and was one of the 352 seronegative cohort members. A peripheral blood sample was collected from each donor, and TCR beta sequencing was performed on peripheral blood mononuclear cells. The Qiagen DNeasy Blood Extraction Kit was used to extract genomic DNA from the blood cell samples. Trimming removed 3 bases from V and 2 bases from J; the gene matches leave 1 base unexplained. The germline V gene encodes CDR1 SGHRS and CDR2 YFSETQ. The CDR3 spans 13 residues, from the cysteine through the phenylalanine. This entry keeps only the CDR3 DNA: 39 bases, framed from base 1.

Here the chain combines TRBV5-1 and TRBJ1-2, with 7 bases aligning to TRBD1. This TCR derives from a man between 25 and 39 years old in good health and CMV-seronegative. The specimen was PBMCs. The nucleotides are TGCGCCAGCAGCTCAGGGGGGAACTATGGCTACACCTTC. Its protein reads: CASSSGGNYGYTF.